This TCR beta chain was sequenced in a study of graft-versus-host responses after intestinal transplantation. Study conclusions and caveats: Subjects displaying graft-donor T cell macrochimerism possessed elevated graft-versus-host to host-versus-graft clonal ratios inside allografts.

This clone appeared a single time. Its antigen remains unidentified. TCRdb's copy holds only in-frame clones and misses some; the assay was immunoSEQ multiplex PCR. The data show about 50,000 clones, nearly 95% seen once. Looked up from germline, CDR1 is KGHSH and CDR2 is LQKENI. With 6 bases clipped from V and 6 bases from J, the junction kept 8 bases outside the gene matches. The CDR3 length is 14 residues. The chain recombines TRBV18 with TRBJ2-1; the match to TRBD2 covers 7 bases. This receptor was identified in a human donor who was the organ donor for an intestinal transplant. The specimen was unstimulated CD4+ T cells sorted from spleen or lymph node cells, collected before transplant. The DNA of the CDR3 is TGTGCCAGCTCCCGCCTGAGCGGGGTCAATGAGCAGTTCTTC. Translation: CASSRLSGVNEQFF.